These T cell receptor beta chains were read from a single sample in a study of OX40 agonist ivuxolimab in advanced cancers. TCRdb's copy holds only in-frame clones and misses some; the assay was immunoSEQ multiplex PCR. The sample consists of approximately 58,000 clones, 84% of them appearing once. Material: CD4+ or CD8+ T cells sorted from blood, obtained in a trial of the OX40 agonist ivuxolimab. The receptor set was obtained from an adult with an advanced solid tumor such as melanoma, head and neck, liver or kidney cancer. CDR3s include the opening cysteine and the closing phenylalanine or tryptophan. A D gene is named only where the DNA matches it firmly. Size is omitted from some rows. Given values are once, few, many or a class for expanded clones.

v_call: TRBV30; clone_size: -; j_call: TRBJ2-5; d_call: TRBD1; cdr3_aa: CALTSTGSQETQYF; cdr3_nt: TGTGCCTTGACCTCGACAGGGAGCCAAGAGACCCAGTACTTC
v_call: TRBV6-4; clone_size: -; j_call: TRBJ2-3; d_call: TRBD1; cdr3_aa: CASSPQGGTQYF; cdr3_nt: TGTGCCAGCAGCCCACAGGGGGGTACGCAGTATTTT
v_call: TRBV29-1; clone_size: -; j_call: TRBJ1-2; d_call: -; cdr3_aa: CSVRANYGYTF; cdr3_nt: TGCAGCGTTAGAGCTAACTATGGCTACACCTTC
v_call: TRBV6-5; clone_size: -; j_call: TRBJ1-2; d_call: -; cdr3_aa: CASSLAGGYTF; cdr3_nt: TGTGCCAGCAGCCTCGCGGGGGGCTACACCTTC
v_call: TRBV6-1; clone_size: -; j_call: TRBJ2-1; d_call: TRBD1; cdr3_aa: CASKGAGSSYNEQFF; cdr3_nt: TGTGCCAGCAAGGGGGCTGGTAGCTCCTACAATGAGCAGTTCTTC
v_call: TRBV7-2; clone_size: -; j_call: TRBJ1-5; d_call: -; cdr3_aa: CASSLVRLNQPQHF; cdr3_nt: TGTGCCAGCAGCTTAGTTCGGCTAAATCAGCCCCAGCATTTT
v_call: TRBV10-1; clone_size: -; j_call: TRBJ1-3; d_call: -; cdr3_aa: CASEDSGNTIYF; cdr3_nt: TGCGCCAGCGAGGACTCTGGAAACACCATATATTTT
v_call: TRBV30; clone_size: -; j_call: TRBJ1-3; d_call: TRBD1; cdr3_aa: CAWSGQGTGNTIYF; cdr3_nt: TGTGCCTGGAGTGGACAGGGAACAGGAAACACCATATATTTT
v_call: TRBV28; clone_size: few; j_call: TRBJ1-5; d_call: -; cdr3_aa: CAGSFTGINQPQHF; cdr3_nt: TGTGCCGGGTCCTTCACAGGGATCAATCAGCCCCAGCATTTT
v_call: TRBV30; clone_size: -; j_call: TRBJ2-7; d_call: -; cdr3_aa: CAWGGGFYEQYF; cdr3_nt: TGTGCCTGGGGTGGGGGGTTCTACGAGCAGTACTTC
v_call: TRBV18; clone_size: -; j_call: TRBJ1-1; d_call: -; cdr3_aa: CASSPAVNTEAFF; cdr3_nt: TGTGCCAGCTCACCAGCGGTGAACACTGAAGCTTTCTTT
v_call: TRBV5-4; clone_size: -; j_call: TRBJ2-7; d_call: TRBD2; cdr3_aa: CASSPDVQPGGEQYF; cdr3_nt: TGTGCCAGCAGCCCGGACGTACAGCCGGGGGGCGAGCAGTACTTC
v_call: TRBV5-4; clone_size: -; j_call: TRBJ1-1; d_call: -; cdr3_aa: CASSLAGLKFMNTEAFF; cdr3_nt: TGTGCCAGCAGCTTGGCGGGACTCAAATTTATGAACACTGAAGCTTTCTTT
v_call: TRBV9; clone_size: -; j_call: TRBJ2-5; d_call: -; cdr3_aa: CASSTRGQETQYF; cdr3_nt: TGTGCCAGCAGCACGAGAGGTCAAGAGACCCAGTACTTC
v_call: TRBV7-9; clone_size: once; j_call: TRBJ1-6; d_call: -; cdr3_aa: CASSRGRGQSPLHF; cdr3_nt: TGTGCCAGCAGCCGGGGCAGGGGTCAATCACCCCTCCACTTT
v_call: TRBV9; clone_size: -; j_call: TRBJ2-7; d_call: TRBD2; cdr3_aa: CASSLGLDYEQYF; cdr3_nt: TGTGCCAGCAGCCTCGGACTAGACTACGAGCAGTACTTC